The 24 T cell receptor beta chains given below trace back to one sample, sequenced in a study of OX40 agonist ivuxolimab in advanced cancers. Clones were sequenced by immunoSEQ multiplex PCR, and TCRdb holds only the in-frame ones, with some missing. This table holds about 75,000 clones, approximately 86% found once. This sample comprised CD4+ or CD8+ T cells sorted from blood, obtained in a trial of the OX40 agonist ivuxolimab. These TCRs come from an adult with an advanced solid tumor such as melanoma, head and neck, liver or kidney cancer.

The CDR3 bases are TGTGCCAGCAGCCGGACCGGGACAGGCGGCTACGAGCAGTACTTC. It specifies CASSRTGTGGYEQYF. The chain carries TRBV14 and TRBJ2-5; 8 bases match TRBD1. The end of the DNA is better explained by TRBJ2-7, so the J call may be wrong. The CDR3 runs to 15 residues. From germline, CDR1 is SGHDN and CDR2 FVKESK.

V is TRBV27 and J is TRBJ2-4, with D tentatively TRBD1 (5 bases). V was trimmed by 6 bases and J by 1 base, leaving 13 bases between them. The germline gives CDR1 MNHEY, CDR2 SMNVEV (reference sequence). This CDR3 comprises 15 residues. The CDR3 nucleotides read TGTGCCAGCAGCCCGGAAGCAGGGGCCAAAAACATTCAGTACTTC. It yields the protein CASSPEAGAKNIQYF.

This sequence joins TRBV6-5 and TRBJ2-5; TRBD2 matches at 10 bases. The CDR3 runs 15 residues. The germline V gene encodes CDR1 MNHEY and CDR2 SVGAGI. V shed 9 bases, J shed 5 bases, and the junction held 12 bases outside the gene matches. DNA of the CDR3: TGTGCCAGGAGGATGGGAAGCGGGAGGGAGGAGACCCAGTACTTC. Its translation is CARRMGSGREETQYF.

The CDR3 coding sequence is TGTGCCAGCGCTTCCTATCCCAGCCCCCAGTACTTC. It is translated as CASASYPSPQYF. This chain links TRBV6-1 with TRBJ2-5; no clear D. The CDR3 extends over 12 amino acids. V was trimmed by 8 bases and J by 9 bases, leaving 16 bases between them. Germline values: CDR1 MNHNS, CDR2 SASEGT.

This chain links TRBV28 with TRBJ1-1; D is ambiguous. The V end lost 7 bases, the J end lost 1 base, and 7 bases lay between the germline ends. The CDR3 is 12 residues long. Germline V gene sequence: CDR1 MDHEN, CDR2 SYDVKM. This CDR3 is CASKLTNTEAFF. The CDR3 DNA reads TGTGCCAGCAAACTTACGAACACTGAAGCTTTCTTT. Full variable domain (rest looked up from reference TRBV28 and TRBJ1-1): DVKVTQSSRYLVKRTGEKVFLECVQDMDHENMFWYRQDPGLGLRLIYFSYDVKMKEKGDIPEGYSVSREKKERFSLILESASTNQTSMYLCASKLTNTEAFFGQGTRLTVV.

There are a few counts of this clone. The chain uses TRBV27 and TRBJ2-2; D is uncertain. The ends were cut back, 8 bases at V and 0 bases at J, with 10 bases in the middle. The CDR3 length is 14 residues. The germline CDR1 and CDR2 sequences are MNHEY and SMNVEV (reference sequence). The CDR3: CASRGWANTGELFF. For the CDR3, the DNA is TGTGCCAGCCGAGGTTGGGCGAACACCGGGGAGCTGTTTTTT.

This clone has only a few counts. This chain links TRBV5-1 with TRBJ2-2; D is possibly TRBD1 (5 bases). This CDR3 comprises 15 residues. Germline CDR1 SGHRS, CDR2 YFSETQ. V lost 0 bases and J 1 base, leaving 7 bases between the germline ends. The CDR3 here is CASSLGRENTGELFF. The CDR3 bases are TGCGCCAGCAGCTTGGGCAGGGAGAACACCGGGGAGCTGTTTTTT.

V is TRBV7-9 and J is TRBJ1-4; TRBD1 might be the D (6 bases). The length of the CDR3 is 13 residues. The V gene's germline CDR1 is SEHNR and CDR2 FQNEAQ (reference sequence). V lost 3 bases and J lost 8, with 10 bases in between. The CDR3 is CASSFAGAEKLFF. The CDR3, as DNA: TGTGCCAGCAGCTTCGCAGGGGCCGAAAAACTGTTTTTT. The entire variable domain, with the rest obtained from reference TRBV7-9 and TRBJ1-4, is as follows: DTGVSQNPRHKITKRGQNVTFRCDPISEHNRLYWYRQTLGQGPEFLTYFQNEAQLEKSRLLSDRFSAERPKGSFSTLEIQRTEQGDSAMYLCASSFAGAEKLFFGSGTQLSVL.

The chain uses TRBV7-2 and TRBJ2-1; tentative D call: TRBD2 (6 bases). CDR1 and CDR2 from the germline V gene are SGHTA and FQGNSA. The CDR3 has 15 amino acids. V was trimmed by 1 base and J by 6 bases, leaving 13 bases between them. CDR3 region: CASSLDRGRANEQFF. The CDR3 region has the DNA TGTGCCAGCAGCTTAGATCGGGGGAGAGCCAATGAGCAGTTCTTC.

The CDR3 DNA reads as TGCAGTGCTAACCGGGACAGGAGTGCTTTCTTT. Translating it yields CSANRDRSAFF. The chain has TRBV20-1 and TRBJ1-1; 8 bases line up with TRBD1. The CDR3 runs 11 residues. The germline gives CDR1 DFQATT, CDR2 SNEGSKA (reference sequence). The trim removed 4 bases at V and 11 bases at J, leaving 6 bases unmatched.

In DNA, the CDR3 is TGTGCCAGCTCCCTGACTAGTTCGAACGAGCAGTACTTC. This encodes CASSLTSSNEQYF. V usage is TRBV7-2 and J usage is TRBJ2-7, with a tentative D call TRBD2 (6 bases). Germline CDR1 SGHTA, CDR2 FQGNSA. The CDR3 is 13 amino acids. Trimming cost V 8 bases and J 5 bases, with 16 bases left between them.

This chain joins TRBV7-2 and TRBJ2-1; 9 nucleotides line up with TRBD2. The CDR3 has 15 amino acids. V was clipped by 5 bases and J by 0 bases; unmatched bases: 2. Germline V gene data show CDR1 as SGHTA and CDR2 as FQGNSA. CDR3 nucleotide sequence: TGTGCCAGCAGCCTTAGCGGGAGCTCCTACAATGAGCAGTTCTTC. This codes for CASSLSGSSYNEQFF.

The rearrangement links TRBV27 to TRBJ2-7, with unresolved D. The CDR3 contains 15 residues. The V end was cut by 1 base, the J end by 0 bases, with 10 bases between. Germline CDR1 reads MNHEY; CDR2 reads SMNVEV (reference sequence). CDR3 amino acids: CASSLFGSISYEQYF. CDR3 DNA: TGTGCCAGCAGTTTATTTGGCAGTATCTCCTACGAGCAGTACTTC.

This chain uses TRBV2 with TRBJ2-4, with D maybe TRBD2 (6 bases). The CDR3 is made up of 15 amino acids. V was clipped by 6 bases and J by 1 base, with 13 bases between them. Germline-derived CDR1 and CDR2 are SNHLY and FYNNEI. The CDR3 is CASSGSGVAKNIQYF. The DNA for the CDR3 is TGTGCCAGCAGCGGGAGTGGAGTCGCCAAAAACATTCAGTACTTC. The full variable domain, with the rest looked up from reference TRBV2 and TRBJ2-4, is EPEVTQTPSHQVTQMGQEVILRCVPISNHLYFYWYRQILGQKVEFLVSFYNNEISEKSEIFDDQFSVERPDGSNFTLKIRSTKLEDSAMYFCASSGSGVAKNIQYFGAGTRLSVL.

CDR3 DNA: TGTGCCAGTAGCCCCCGAGGGGGTGTGAACACTGAAGCTTTCTTT. Its protein product is CASSPRGGVNTEAFF. V and J are TRBV7-9 and TRBJ1-1; tentative D call: TRBD1 (6 bases). V gave up 9 bases and J gave up 0 bases, with 17 bases separating them. Germline CDR1 and CDR2: SEHNR and FQNEAQ (reference sequence). CDR3 length equals 15 residues. Full variable domain (remainder filled in from reference TRBV7-9 and TRBJ1-1): DTGVSQNPRHKITKRGQNVTFRCDPISEHNRLYWYRQTLGQGPEFLTYFQNEAQLEKSRLLSDRFSAERPKGSFSTLEIQRTEQGDSAMYLCASSPRGGVNTEAFFGQGTRLTVV.

The chain has TRBV7-3 and TRBJ2-1; D may be TRBD1 (5 bases). V was trimmed by 4 bases and J by 3 bases, leaving 7 bases between them. The CDR3 has 13 residues. The germline V gene has CDR1 SGHTA and CDR2 FQGTGA. The CDR3 here is CASSSDSYNEQFF. DNA of the CDR3: TGTGCCAGCAGCTCCGACAGCTACAATGAGCAGTTCTTC.

V is TRBV6-6 and J is TRBJ2-7, with TRBD2 identical over 8 bases. V was clipped by 6 bases and J by 5 bases; unmatched bases: 9. CDR3 length: 14 residues. Germline CDR1 reads MNHNY; CDR2 reads SVGAGI (reference sequence). The CDR3 DNA follows: TGTGCCAGCAGAGGGACTAGTTTTCTCGACGAGCAGTACTTC. Amino acids: CASRGTSFLDEQYF.

This clone is a singleton in its sample. V is TRBV7-2 and J is TRBJ2-2; D gene uncertain. The V end lost 1 base, the J end lost 3 bases, and 12 bases lay between the germline ends. CDR1 and CDR2 from the germline V gene are SGHTA and FQGNSA. There are 16 residues in the CDR3. The DNA for the CDR3 is TGTGCCAGCAGCTTAGTGGGGTCCAGCCACACCGGGGAGCTGTTTTTT. This translates into CASSLVGSSHTGELFF.

V is TRBV7-9 and J is TRBJ2-3; D tentatively reads TRBD1 or TRBD2 (5 bases each). The CDR3 consists of 16 residues. The germline gives CDR1 SEHNR, CDR2 FQNEAQ (reference sequence). V gave up 8 bases and J gave up 8 bases, with 26 bases separating them. CDR3 loop: CASAVSGTLLSGTQYF. As DNA, the CDR3 is TGTGCCAGCGCCGTGTCGGGGACCCTACTCAGTGGTACGCAGTATTTT.

CDR3 coding DNA: TGTGCCAGTAGTAAATCAGGGGCCCTCTACGAGCAGTACTTC. Translating it yields CASSKSGALYEQYF. The chain links TRBV19 to TRBJ2-7; D perhaps matches TRBD1 (6 bases). V was clipped by 4 bases and J by 3 bases, with 13 bases between them. The CDR3 is 14 residues long. Germline loops: CDR1 LNHDA, CDR2 SQIVND (reference sequence).

The rearrangement links TRBV5-6 to TRBJ1-3, with 8 nucleotides matching TRBD1. Germline CDR1 is SGHDT and CDR2 is YYEEEE. Trimming took 5 bases from V and 15 from J; bases not matched to a gene: 13. The CDR3 has 13 residues. The CDR3 nucleotides are TGTGCCAGCAGTTATGGACAGGGCGCCTCGAAATATTTT. Translation: CASSYGQGASKYF.

J is TRBJ1-2 and V is TRBV18, with D unresolved. This CDR3 has 13 residues. Trimming left V 3 bases short and J 0 bases short, with 5 bases between. Looked up from germline, CDR1 is KGHSH and CDR2 is LQKENI. In nucleotides, the CDR3 is TGTGCCAGCTCACCCTCAGCTAACTATGGCTACACCTTC. Amino acid sequence: CASSPSANYGYTF. The full variable domain, in which reference TRBV18 and TRBJ1-2 provide the parts outside the CDR3, is NAGVMQNPRHLVRRRGQEARLRCSPMKGHSHVYWYRQLPEEGLKFMVYLQKENIIDESGMPKERFSAEFPKEGPSILRIQQVVRGDSAAYFCASSPSANYGYTFGSGTRLTVV.

V usage is TRBV7-8 and J usage is TRBJ1-5; no clear D gene. The CDR3 is 14 amino acids. Germline lookup yields CDR1 SGHVS and CDR2 FQNEAQ. V was cut by 1 base and J by 7 bases, with 11 bases left in between. This CDR3 reads CASSLGPNQQPQHF. CDR3 DNA sequence: TGTGCCAGCAGCTTAGGGCCAAATCAGCAGCCCCAGCATTTT.

This sequence joins TRBV29-1 and TRBJ1-1; D remains ambiguous. In germline, CDR1 is SQVTM, CDR2 ANQGSEA. V lost 7 bases and J 1 base, leaving 13 bases between the germline ends. The CDR3 contains 13 residues. The CDR3 loop reads CSARIPKNTEAFF. The CDR3 nucleotides read TGCAGCGCCAGAATTCCCAAGAACACTGAAGCTTTCTTT.